Below, 12 T cell receptor beta chains from the same sample are listed, as sequenced in a study of blood T cell repertoires in COVID-19. TCRdb's copy holds only in-frame clones and misses some; the assay was immunoSEQ multiplex PCR. The sample has about 12,000 clones, 82% seen once; the top ten hold 21%. The specimen was peripheral blood. Source of these receptors: a human donor in a cohort sampled during active COVID-19.

The V call is TRBV7-3, the J call TRBJ2-3; weak D call: TRBD2 (5 bases). From germline, CDR1 is SGHTA and CDR2 FQGTGA. This CDR3 spans 13 amino acids. Trimming pared 5 bases from V and 6 bases from J, leaving 12 bases between. CDR3 DNA: TGTGCCAGCAGCCCTACTAGAGGGGATACGCAGTATTTT. Amino acids: CASSPTRGDTQYF. Full variable domain (rest looked up from reference TRBV7-3 and TRBJ2-3): GAGVSQTPSNKVTEKGKYVELRCDPISGHTALYWYRQSLGQGPEFLIYFQGTGAADDSGLPNDRFFAVRPEGSVSTLKIQRTERGDSAVYLCASSPTRGDTQYFGPGTRLTVL.

The chain has TRBV6-2 or TRBV6-3 and TRBJ1-1; D is unresolved. CDR1 and CDR2 from the germline V gene are MNHEY and SVGEGT. Trimming took 6 bases from V and 8 from J, leaving 19 bases between them. This CDR3 is 14 amino acids long. The CDR3 DNA is TGTGCCAGCAGCCAAAGTCCCGCGTCGATAGAAGCTTTCTTT. Protein sequence: CASSQSPASIEAFF.

The rearrangement uses TRBV24-1 and TRBJ2-3, with TRBD2 matching over 8 bases. The germline V gene encodes CDR1 KGHDR and CDR2 SFDVKD. CDR3 size: 14 residues. Losses at the gene ends were 4 bases for V and 1 base for J; bases not matched to a gene: 0. In DNA, the CDR3 is TGTGCCACCAGTGAAGCGGGGGGCACAGATACGCAGTATTTT. This sequence encodes CATSEAGGTDTQYF.

In this sample, this clone turned up once. The V call is TRBV6-2 or TRBV6-3, the J call TRBJ1-4; 9 positions match TRBD1. Trimming took 4 bases from V and 7 from J; bases not matched to a gene: 7. The CDR3 has 15 amino acids. CDR1 is MNHEY and CDR2 is SVGEGT in the germline V gene. The CDR3 is CASSFATGGGEKLFF. CDR3 DNA sequence: TGTGCCAGCAGTTTCGCGACAGGGGGGGGTGAAAAACTGTTTTTT.

This chain joins TRBV3-1 (or the pseudogene TRBV3-2) and TRBJ2-7; weak D call: TRBD2 (5 bases). Trimming removed 1 base at V and 2 bases at J, with 15 bases between. The CDR3 runs 16 residues. The germline CDR1 and CDR2 sequences are LGHDT and YNNKEL (reference sequence). CDR3 in amino acids: CASSQGYARVAYEQYF. The CDR3 region has the DNA TGTGCCAGCAGCCAAGGGTATGCGAGGGTAGCCTACGAGCAGTACTTC.

The chain couples TRBV29-1 to TRBJ1-1, with D tentatively TRBD1 (6 bases). The CDR3 has 13 amino acids. Trimming took off 6 bases at V and 1 base at J, with 12 bases between the two ends. Germline assignment: CDR1 SQVTM and CDR2 ANQGSEA. CDR3 protein: CSVRGQSNTEAFF. For the CDR3, the DNA is TGCAGCGTCCGAGGACAGTCGAACACTGAAGCTTTCTTT. The full variable domain, its missing parts supplied by reference TRBV29-1 and TRBJ1-1, is SAVISQKPSRDICQRGTSLTIQCQVDSQVTMMFWYRQQPGQSLTLIATANQGSEATYESGFVIDKFPISRPNLTFSTLTVSNMSPEDSSIYLCSVRGQSNTEAFFGQGTRLTVV.

The V gene is TRBV6-2 or TRBV6-3, the J gene TRBJ1-1, with D possibly being TRBD1 (5 bases). Germline CDR1 MNHEY, CDR2 SVGEGT. The CDR3 loop spans 14 amino acids. Trimming shortened V by 4 bases and J by 2 bases, and 11 bases separated the two germline ends. The CDR3 here is CASSSDRQNTEAFF. In DNA form, the CDR3 reads TGTGCCAGCAGTTCCGACAGACAAAACACTGAAGCTTTCTTT.

V and J are TRBV7-3 and TRBJ2-2; D is ambiguous. Germline V gene data show CDR1 as SGHTA and CDR2 as FQGTGA. This CDR3 is 14 amino acids long. V lost 2 bases to trimming and J lost 2 bases, with 6 bases between them. In DNA form, the CDR3 reads TGTGCCAGCAGCTTAGCACACAACACCGGGGAGCTGTTTTTT. Its translation: CASSLAHNTGELFF.

J is TRBJ2-3 and V is TRBV5-4, with 7 bases aligning to TRBD2. The CDR3 loop spans 14 amino acids. V was clipped by 5 bases and J by 2 bases; unmatched bases: 5. Germline loops: CDR1 SGHNT, CDR2 YYREEE (reference sequence). CDR3 sequence reads: CASSRGGNTDTQYF. The CDR3 region has the DNA TGTGCCAGCAGTCGCGGGGGAAACACAGATACGCAGTATTTT.

V gene TRBV10-3 combines with J gene TRBJ1-3; weak D call: TRBD1 (5 bases). The CDR3 runs to 13 residues. Germline V gene sequence: CDR1 ENHRY, CDR2 SYGVKD. The V end lost 3 bases, the J end lost 4 bases, and 7 bases lay between the germline ends. The CDR3 spells CAISEQVGNTIYF. Here the CDR3 DNA reads TGTGCCATCAGTGAACAGGTCGGAAACACCATATATTTT.

This clone was seen once. The J gene is TRBJ2-5, the V gene TRBV2; weak D call: TRBD1 (6 bases). V gave up 6 bases and J gave up 5 bases, with 13 bases separating them. The CDR3 length is 13 residues. CDR1 SNHLY and CDR2 FYNNEI come from the germline V gene. Here the CDR3 DNA reads TGTGCCAGCAGCAACAGGGAAGGGGAGACCCAGTACTTC. Its translation: CASSNREGETQYF.

The chain carries TRBV5-1 and TRBJ2-5; D may be TRBD1 (5 bases). This CDR3 contains 14 residues. Germline CDR1 reads SGHRS; CDR2 reads YFSETQ. The V end lost 5 bases, the J end lost 5 bases, and 16 bases lay between the germline ends. CDR3 in amino acids: CASSLQGLWETQYF. CDR3 bases: TGCGCCAGCAGTTTGCAGGGCCTTTGGGAGACCCAGTACTTC.